The 10 T cell receptor beta chains reported below all come from one sample, sequenced in a study of T-cell memory formation after mild COVID-19. TCRdb re-called the 5' RACE reads with MiXCR, one entry per CDR3 protein. Found here are under 400,000 distinct CDR3 sequences, roughly 21% of them singletons; the top ten hold around 13%. Specimen: PBMCs or a T cell subset sorted from them (not recorded which). Source of these receptors: an adult woman who had mild COVID-19 (a few samples of this study predate the infection). Cell type and time point are not known.

This clonotype was picked up a small number of times. The rearrangement links TRBV24-1 to TRBJ2-1, with 13 bases identical to TRBD2. The germline CDR1 and CDR2 sequences are KGHDR and SFDVKD. The CDR3 extends over 16 amino acids. The junction had 7 bases not matched to a gene; V was cut back by 4 bases and J by 8 bases. The chain's CDR3 is CATSDLGLAGADEQFF. CDR3 sequence (DNA): TGTGCCACCAGTGACCTCGGACTAGCGGGAGCGGATGAGCAGTTCTTC.

Only a few counts were recorded for this clonotype. This rearrangement joins TRBV7-8 to TRBJ2-5, with D perhaps matching TRBD1 (5 bases). V was clipped by 0 bases and J by 4 bases, with 9 bases between them. The CDR3 runs to 14 residues. The germline V gene has CDR1 SGHVS and CDR2 FQNEAQ. Here the CDR3 reads CASSLAPGIETQYF. Written as DNA, the CDR3 is TGTGCCAGCAGCTTAGCCCCAGGGATAGAGACCCAGTACTTC.

In its sample, this clonotype was seen many times. This chain links TRBV5-1 with TRBJ1-1, with no clear D. The V end was cut by 4 bases, the J end by 3 bases, with 16 bases between. The germline CDR1 and CDR2 sequences are SGHRS and YFSETQ. CDR3 length: 15 amino acids. The CDR3, as DNA: TGCGCCAGCAGCCAAACACCCACCGTGGACACTGAAGCTTTCTTT. It translates to CASSQTPTVDTEAFF. Together with reference TRBV5-1 and TRBJ1-1, the CDR3 gives the full variable domain: KAGVTQTPRYLIKTRGQQVTLSCSPISGHRSVSWYQQTPGQGLQFLFEYFSETQRNKGNFPGRFSGRQFSNSRSEMNVSTLELGDSALYLCASSQTPTVDTEAFFGQGTRLTVV.

This clonotype was detected only a few times. The CDR3 is CASSFLGREKLFF. The CDR3 DNA reads TGTGCCAGCAGCTTCCTGGGTCGTGAAAAACTGTTTTTT. This chain joins TRBV11-2 and TRBJ1-4; no clear D. CDR1 and CDR2 from the germline V gene are SGHAT and FQNNGV. V gave up 3 bases and J gave up 7 bases, with 9 bases separating them. The CDR3 sequence is 13 residues long.

Only a few counts were recorded for this clonotype. V is TRBV2 and J is TRBJ1-1, with 7 bases identical to TRBD1. CDR3 length: 15 amino acids. V lost 5 bases to trimming and J lost 0 bases; unmatched junction nucleotides: 6. Germline CDR1 is SNHLY and CDR2 is FYNNEI. For the CDR3, the DNA is TGTGCCAGCAGTCCGACCAGGGGGATGAACACTGAAGCTTTCTTT. Its translation is CASSPTRGMNTEAFF.

V gene TRBV4-3 combines with J gene TRBJ2-5, with 7 bases that match TRBD1. Unmatched junction bases numbered 6, after V lost 0 bases and J lost 2 bases. The germline CDR1 and CDR2 sequences are LGHNA and YSLEER. CDR3 length equals 16 residues. Written as DNA, the CDR3 is TGCGCCAGCAGCCAAGAGGCTGACAGGGAGCAAGAGACCCAGTACTTC. Its protein product is CASSQEADREQETQYF.

V usage is TRBV5-4 and J usage is TRBJ2-7; 9 positions agree with TRBD2. The germline gives CDR1 SGHNT, CDR2 YYREEE (reference sequence). V shed 4 bases and J 3 bases; nucleotides not matched to a gene: 14. CDR3 length: 17 residues. The CDR3 coding sequence is TGTGCCAGCAGCCTTGGCGGGGCGACTAGCGGATACTACGAGCAGTACTTC. It is translated as CASSLGGATSGYYEQYF.

The chain employs TRBV12-3 or TRBV12-4 and TRBJ1-5; D ambiguous. V shed 3 bases and J shed 1 base, with 10 bases lying between them. This CDR3 comprises 15 residues. CDR3 residues: CASSLGYLSNQPQHF. The CDR3, as DNA: TGTGCCAGCAGTTTGGGGTACCTCAGCAATCAGCCCCAGCATTTT.

A few counts support this clonotype. The V and J genes are TRBV10-3 and TRBJ2-1; TRBD2 might be the D (5 bases). Trimming cost V 8 bases and J 5 bases, with 13 bases left between them. Germline values: CDR1 ENHRY, CDR2 SYGVKD. The CDR3 runs to 13 residues. The CDR3 here is CAIWSGADNEQFF. CDR3 DNA: TGTGCCATCTGGAGCGGAGCCGACAATGAGCAGTTCTTC.

This clonotype showed up just a few times. This sequence joins TRBV20-1 and TRBJ2-1; D might be TRBD1 or TRBD2, each matching 5 bases. The CDR3 sequence is 11 residues long. CDR1 and CDR2 from the germline V gene are DFQATT and SNEGSKA (reference sequence). Trimming pared 6 bases from V and 6 bases from J, leaving 9 bases between. CDR3 bases: TGCAGTGCCGGGGCTGCCAATGAGCAGTTCTTC. This translates into CSAGAANEQFF.